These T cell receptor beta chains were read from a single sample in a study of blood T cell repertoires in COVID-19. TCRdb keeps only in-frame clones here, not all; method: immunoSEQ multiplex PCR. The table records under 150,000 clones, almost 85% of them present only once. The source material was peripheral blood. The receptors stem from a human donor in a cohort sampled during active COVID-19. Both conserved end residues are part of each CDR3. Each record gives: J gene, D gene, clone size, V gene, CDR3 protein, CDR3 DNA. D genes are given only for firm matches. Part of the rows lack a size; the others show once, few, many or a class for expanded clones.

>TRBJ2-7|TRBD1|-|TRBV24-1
CATSDSQYRDRGSYEQYF
TGTGCCACCAGTGATTCGCAATACCGGGACAGGGGATCCTACGAGCAGTACTTC
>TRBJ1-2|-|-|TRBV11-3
CASTLAPRVVGGYTF
TGTGCCAGCACCCTAGCCCCCCGGGTTGTGGGCGGCTACACCTTC
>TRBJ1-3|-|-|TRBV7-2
CASSFTGIGNTIYF
TGTGCCAGCAGCTTCACAGGAATTGGGAACACCATATATTTT
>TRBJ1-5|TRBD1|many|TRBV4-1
CASSQGIQGSQPQHF
TGCGCCAGCAGCCAAGGGATACAGGGGAGTCAGCCCCAGCATTTT
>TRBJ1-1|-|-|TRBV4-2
CASSQAGYAAFF
TGTGCCAGCAGCCAAGCAGGGTATGCAGCTTTCTTT
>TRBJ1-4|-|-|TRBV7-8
CASSFRTVGNEKLFF
TGTGCCAGCAGCTTTAGGACAGTGGGGAATGAAAAACTGTTTTTT
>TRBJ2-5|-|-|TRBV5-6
CASSFGGQETQYF
TGTGCCAGCAGCTTCGGGGGCCAAGAGACCCAGTACTTC
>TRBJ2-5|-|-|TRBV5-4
CASSPPLGQGTQYF
TGTGCCAGCAGTCCTCCGTTGGGGCAGGGGACCCAGTACTTC
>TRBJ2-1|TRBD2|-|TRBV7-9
CASSFVGGGAIEQFF
TGTGCCAGCAGCTTTGTTGGCGGGGGGGCGATTGAGCAGTTCTTC
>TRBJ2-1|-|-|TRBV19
CASSIATPGNEQFF
TGTGCCAGTAGTATTGCCACGCCCGGCAATGAGCAGTTCTTC
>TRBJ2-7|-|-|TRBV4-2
CASSPAETEPYEQYF
TGTGCCAGCAGCCCGGCGGAAACGGAGCCCTACGAGCAGTACTTC
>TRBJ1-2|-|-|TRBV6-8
CASSYSADYGYTF
TGTGCCAGCAGTTACTCGGCAGACTATGGCTACACCTTC
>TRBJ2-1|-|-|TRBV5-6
CASSPNYNEQFF
TGTGCCAGCAGCCCAAACTACAATGAGCAGTTCTTC
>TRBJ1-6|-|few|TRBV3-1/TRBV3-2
CASHGGANSPLHF
TGTGCCAGTCACGGGGGGGCGAATTCACCCCTCCACTTT
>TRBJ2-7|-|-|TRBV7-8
CASSLGTLLEQYF
TGTGCCAGCAGCTTAGGGACACTTCTCGAGCAGTACTTC
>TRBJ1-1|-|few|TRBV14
CASSQTGGGWNTEAFF
TGTGCCAGCAGCCAAACCGGGGGTGGGTGGAACACTGAAGCTTTCTTT
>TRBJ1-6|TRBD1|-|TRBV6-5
CASTLNRGMAPLHF
TGTGCCAGCACCTTAAACAGGGGAATGGCACCCCTCCACTTT
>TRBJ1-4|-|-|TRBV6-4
CASRTSTGFCSLGEKLFF
TGTGCCAGCAGAACCAGTACAGGGTTTTGCTCATTGGGTGAAAAACTGTTTTTT
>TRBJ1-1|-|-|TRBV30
CAWGRRMNTEAFF
TGTGCCTGGGGCAGAAGAATGAACACTGAAGCTTTCTTT
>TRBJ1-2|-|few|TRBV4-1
CASSPQVDINYGYTF
TGCGCCAGCAGCCCCCAGGTCGACATCAACTATGGCTACACCTTC
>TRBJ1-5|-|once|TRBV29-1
CSARTASSNQPQHF
TGCAGCGCCAGGACAGCCTCCAGCAATCAGCCCCAGCATTTT
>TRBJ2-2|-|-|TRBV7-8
CASSIPGLQNTGELFF
TGTGCCAGCAGCATACCGGGACTCCAGAACACCGGGGAGCTGTTTTTT
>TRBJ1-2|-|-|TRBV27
CASRPAGAGGYTF
TGTGCCAGCAGGCCGGCAGGGGCGGGCGGCTACACCTTC
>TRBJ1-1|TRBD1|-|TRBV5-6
CASSLGTGALNTEAFF
TGTGCCAGCAGCTTGGGGACAGGGGCCTTAAACACTGAAGCTTTCTTT
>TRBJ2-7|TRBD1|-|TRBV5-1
CASKSGDSRVVGQYF
TGCGCCAGCAAGTCAGGGGACAGCCGAGTTGTGGGGCAGTACTTC
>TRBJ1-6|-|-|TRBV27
CATMAGWGSPLHF
TGTGCCACCATGGCAGGGTGGGGATCACCCCTCCACTTT
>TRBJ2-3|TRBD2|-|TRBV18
CASSPPGRESTDTQYF
TGTGCCAGCTCACCACCCGGGAGGGAAAGCACAGATACGCAGTATTTT
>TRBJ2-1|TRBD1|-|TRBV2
CASKRDRGDYNEQFF
TGTGCCAGCAAGAGGGACAGGGGGGACTACAATGAGCAGTTCTTC
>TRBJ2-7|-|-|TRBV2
CASSNTVSYEQYF
TGTGCCAGCAGTAACACCGTCTCCTACGAGCAGTACTTC
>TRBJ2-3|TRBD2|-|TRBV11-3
CASSLPKGREITDTQYF
TGTGCCAGCAGCTTACCAAAGGGGCGGGAGATCACAGATACGCAGTATTTT
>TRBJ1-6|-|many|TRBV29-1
CSVVDGDSPLHF
TGCAGCGTTGTTGACGGAGATTCACCCCTCCACTTT
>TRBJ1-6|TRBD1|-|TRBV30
CAWSMGTGGRPLHF
TGTGCCTGGAGCATGGGGACAGGGGGCCGGCCCCTCCACTTT
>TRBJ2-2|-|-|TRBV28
CASSSPPPNTGELFF
TGTGCCAGCAGTTCCCCTCCCCCGAACACCGGGGAGCTGTTTTTT